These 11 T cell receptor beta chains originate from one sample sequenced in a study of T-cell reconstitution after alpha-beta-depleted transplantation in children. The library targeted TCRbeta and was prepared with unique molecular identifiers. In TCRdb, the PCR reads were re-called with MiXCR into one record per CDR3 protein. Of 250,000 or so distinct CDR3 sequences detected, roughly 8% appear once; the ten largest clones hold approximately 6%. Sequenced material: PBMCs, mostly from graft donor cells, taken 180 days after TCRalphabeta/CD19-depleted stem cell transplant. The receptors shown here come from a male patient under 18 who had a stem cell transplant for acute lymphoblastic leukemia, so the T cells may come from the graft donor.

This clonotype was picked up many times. The CDR3 loop is CASSSQGNGYTF. The CDR3 DNA is TGCGCCAGCAGCTCCCAGGGCAATGGCTACACCTTC. The chain employs TRBV5-1 and TRBJ1-2, with a weak D call TRBD1 (5 bases). The CDR3 totals 12 residues. The ends were cut back, 3 bases at V and 6 bases at J, with 9 bases in the middle. The germline V gene has CDR1 SGHRS and CDR2 YFSETQ.

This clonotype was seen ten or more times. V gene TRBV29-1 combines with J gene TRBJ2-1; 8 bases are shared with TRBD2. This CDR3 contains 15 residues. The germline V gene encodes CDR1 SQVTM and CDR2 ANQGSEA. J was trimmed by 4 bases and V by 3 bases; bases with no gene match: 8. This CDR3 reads CSVDLVAGMYNEQFF. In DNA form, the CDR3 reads TGCAGCGTTGATTTGGTAGCGGGGATGTACAATGAGCAGTTCTTC.

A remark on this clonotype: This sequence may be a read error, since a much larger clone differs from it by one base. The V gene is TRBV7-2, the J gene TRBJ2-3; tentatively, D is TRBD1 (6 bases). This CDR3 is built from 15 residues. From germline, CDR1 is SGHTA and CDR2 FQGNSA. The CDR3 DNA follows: TGTGCCAGCAGCTCCCCCGACAGGAGCATAGATACGCAGTATTTT. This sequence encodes CASSSPDRSIDTQYF.

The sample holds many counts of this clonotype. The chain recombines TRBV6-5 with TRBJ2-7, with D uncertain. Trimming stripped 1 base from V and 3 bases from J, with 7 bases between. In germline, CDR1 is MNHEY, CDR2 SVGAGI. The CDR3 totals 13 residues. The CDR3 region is CASSYFQSYEQYF. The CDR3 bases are TGTGCCAGCAGTTACTTCCAGAGCTACGAGCAGTACTTC.

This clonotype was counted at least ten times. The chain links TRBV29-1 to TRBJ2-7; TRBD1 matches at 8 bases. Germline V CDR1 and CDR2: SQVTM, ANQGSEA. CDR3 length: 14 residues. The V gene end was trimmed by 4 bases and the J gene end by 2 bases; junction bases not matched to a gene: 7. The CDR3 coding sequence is TGCAGCGTTGGACAGGGGCTTCTCGCCTACGAGCAGTACTTC. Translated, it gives CSVGQGLLAYEQYF.

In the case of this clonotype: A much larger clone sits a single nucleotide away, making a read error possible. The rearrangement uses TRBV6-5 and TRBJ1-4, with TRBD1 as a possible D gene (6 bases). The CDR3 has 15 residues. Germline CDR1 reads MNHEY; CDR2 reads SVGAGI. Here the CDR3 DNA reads TGTGCCAGCAGTTACTCGGGGACAACTAATGAAAACCTGTTTTTT. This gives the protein CASSYSGTTNENLFF.

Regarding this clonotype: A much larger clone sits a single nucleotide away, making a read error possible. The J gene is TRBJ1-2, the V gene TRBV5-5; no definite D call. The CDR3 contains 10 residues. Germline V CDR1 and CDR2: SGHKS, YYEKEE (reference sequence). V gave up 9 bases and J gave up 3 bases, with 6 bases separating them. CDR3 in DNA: TGTGCCACCGGGGACTATGGCTACACCTTC. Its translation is CATGDYGYTF. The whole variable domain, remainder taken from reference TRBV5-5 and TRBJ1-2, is DAGVTQSPTHLIKTRGQQVTLRCSPISGHKSVSWYQQVLGQGPQFIFQYYEKEERGRGNFPDRFSARQFPNYSSELNVNALLLGDSALYLCATGDYGYTFGSGTRLTVV.

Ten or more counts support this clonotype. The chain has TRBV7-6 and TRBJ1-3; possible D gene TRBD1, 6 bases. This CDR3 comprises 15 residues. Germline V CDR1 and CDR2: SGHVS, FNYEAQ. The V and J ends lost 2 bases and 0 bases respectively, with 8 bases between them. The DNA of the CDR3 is TGTGCCAGCAGCTTACAGGGGTTCTCTGGAAACACCATATATTTT. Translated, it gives CASSLQGFSGNTIYF.

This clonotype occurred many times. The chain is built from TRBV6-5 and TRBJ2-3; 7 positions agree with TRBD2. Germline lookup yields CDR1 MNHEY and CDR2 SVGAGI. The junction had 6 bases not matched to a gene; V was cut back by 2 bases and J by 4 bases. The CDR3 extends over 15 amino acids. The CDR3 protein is CASSYQRGLPDTQYF. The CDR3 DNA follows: TGTGCCAGCAGTTACCAGCGGGGCCTCCCAGATACGCAGTATTTT.

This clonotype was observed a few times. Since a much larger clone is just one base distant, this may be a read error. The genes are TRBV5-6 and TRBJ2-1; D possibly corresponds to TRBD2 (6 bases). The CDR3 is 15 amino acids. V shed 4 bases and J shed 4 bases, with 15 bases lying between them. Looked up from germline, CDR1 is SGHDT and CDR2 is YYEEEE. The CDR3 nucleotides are TGTGCCAGCAGCCCCGGACTACCGGGTTACAATGAGCAGTTCTTC. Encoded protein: CASSPGLPGYNEQFF.

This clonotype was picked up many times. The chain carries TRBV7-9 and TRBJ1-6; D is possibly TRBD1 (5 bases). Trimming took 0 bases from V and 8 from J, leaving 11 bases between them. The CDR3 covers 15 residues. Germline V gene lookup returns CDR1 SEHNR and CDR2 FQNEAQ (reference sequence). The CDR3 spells CASSLAAGTDSPLHF. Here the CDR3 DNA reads TGTGCCAGCAGCTTAGCGGCCGGGACCGATTCACCCCTCCACTTT.